This is a list of T cell receptor beta chains from one sample in a study of blood T cell repertoires in COVID-19. Only in-frame clones appear in the TCRdb table, and some are missing; sequencing was by immunoSEQ multiplex PCR. This table has about 190,000 clones, around 89% appearing once. The sequenced sample was peripheral blood. Receptors originate from a middle-aged man with acute or convalescent COVID-19. CDR3s leave out the opening cysteine and the closing phenylalanine or tryptophan.

V gene: TRBV7-9
CDR3 length: 9
CDR3 protein: ASSLHGELF

V gene: TRBV7-9
CDR3 length: 14
CDR3 protein: ASSLGLIGFYEKLF

V gene: TRBV6-5
CDR3 length: 13
CDR3 protein: ASRPGQGGNYGYT

V gene: TRBV15
CDR3 length: 13
CDR3 protein: ATSRGGQLTDTQY

V gene: TRBV3-1/TRBV3-2
CDR3 length: 15
CDR3 protein: ASSQAGRGENTGELF

V gene: TRBV18
CDR3 length: 14
CDR3 protein: ASSPQGTGGVNEQF

V gene: TRBV11-2
CDR3 length: 10
CDR3 protein: ASSQDSLEQY

V gene: TRBV27
CDR3 length: 12
CDR3 protein: ASSRGLASDTQY

V gene: TRBV27
CDR3 length: 13
CDR3 protein: ASSSSGTFYNEQF

V gene: TRBV3-1/TRBV3-2
CDR3 length: 15
CDR3 protein: ASSQVPGGWGTGELF